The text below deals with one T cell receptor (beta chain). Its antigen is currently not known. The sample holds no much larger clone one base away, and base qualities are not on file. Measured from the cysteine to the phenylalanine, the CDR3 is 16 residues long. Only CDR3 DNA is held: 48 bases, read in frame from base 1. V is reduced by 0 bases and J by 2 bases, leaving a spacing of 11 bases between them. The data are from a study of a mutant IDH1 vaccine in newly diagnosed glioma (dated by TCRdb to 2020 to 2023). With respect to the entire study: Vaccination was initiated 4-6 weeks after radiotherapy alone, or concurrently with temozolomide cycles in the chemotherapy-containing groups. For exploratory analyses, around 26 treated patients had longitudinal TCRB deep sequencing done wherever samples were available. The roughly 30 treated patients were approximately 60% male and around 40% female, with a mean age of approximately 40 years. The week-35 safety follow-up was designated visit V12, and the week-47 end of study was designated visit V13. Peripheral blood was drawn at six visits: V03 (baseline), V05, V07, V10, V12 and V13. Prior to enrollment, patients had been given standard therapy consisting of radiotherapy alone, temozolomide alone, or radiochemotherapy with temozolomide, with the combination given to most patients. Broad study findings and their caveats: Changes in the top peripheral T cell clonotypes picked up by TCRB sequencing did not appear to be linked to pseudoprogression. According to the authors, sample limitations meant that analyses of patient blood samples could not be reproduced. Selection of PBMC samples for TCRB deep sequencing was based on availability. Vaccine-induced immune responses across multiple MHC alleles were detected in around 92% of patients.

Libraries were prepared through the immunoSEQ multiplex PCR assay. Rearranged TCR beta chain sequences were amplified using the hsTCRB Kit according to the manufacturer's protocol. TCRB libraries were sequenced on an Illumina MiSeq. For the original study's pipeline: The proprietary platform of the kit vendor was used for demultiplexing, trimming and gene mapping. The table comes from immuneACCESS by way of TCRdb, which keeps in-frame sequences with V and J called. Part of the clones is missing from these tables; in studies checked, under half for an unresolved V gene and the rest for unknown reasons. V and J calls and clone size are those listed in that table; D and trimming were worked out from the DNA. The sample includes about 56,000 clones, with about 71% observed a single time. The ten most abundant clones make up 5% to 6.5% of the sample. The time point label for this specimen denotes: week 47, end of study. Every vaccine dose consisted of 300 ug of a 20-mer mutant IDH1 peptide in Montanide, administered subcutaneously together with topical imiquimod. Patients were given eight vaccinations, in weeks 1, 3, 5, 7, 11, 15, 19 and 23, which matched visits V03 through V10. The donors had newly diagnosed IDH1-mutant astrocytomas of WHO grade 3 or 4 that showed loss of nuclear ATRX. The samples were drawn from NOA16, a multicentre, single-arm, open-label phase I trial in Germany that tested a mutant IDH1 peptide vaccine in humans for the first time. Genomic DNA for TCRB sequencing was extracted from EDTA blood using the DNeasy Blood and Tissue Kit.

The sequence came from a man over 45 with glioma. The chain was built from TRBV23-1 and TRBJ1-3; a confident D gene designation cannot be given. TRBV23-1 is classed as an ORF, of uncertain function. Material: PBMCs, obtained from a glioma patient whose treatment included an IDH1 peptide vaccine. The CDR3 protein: CASSQSSVAAGNTIYF. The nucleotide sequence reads TGCGCCAGCAGTCAATCCTCAGTAGCGGCTGGAAACACCATATATTTT.